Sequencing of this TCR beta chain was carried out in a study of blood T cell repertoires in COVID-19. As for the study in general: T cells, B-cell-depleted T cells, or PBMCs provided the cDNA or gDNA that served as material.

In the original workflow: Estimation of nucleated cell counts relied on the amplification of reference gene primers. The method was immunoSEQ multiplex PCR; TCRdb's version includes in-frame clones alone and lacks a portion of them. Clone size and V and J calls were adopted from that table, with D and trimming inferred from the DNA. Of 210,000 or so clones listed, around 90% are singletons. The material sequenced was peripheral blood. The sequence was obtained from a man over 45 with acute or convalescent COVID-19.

CDR3 loop: CASSLGTSGTSTDTQYF. CDR3 in DNA: TGCGCCAGCAGCTTGGGGACTAGCGGAACTAGCACAGATACGCAGTATTTT. The chain recombines TRBV5-1 with TRBJ2-3; 10 bases fit TRBD2. The CDR3 spans 17 residues. Germline loops: CDR1 SGHRS, CDR2 YFSETQ. V dropped 0 bases and J dropped 0; count of bases not matched to a gene: 4. Using reference TRBV5-1 and TRBJ2-3 for the parts outside the CDR3, the full variable domain is KAGVTQTPRYLIKTRGQQVTLSCSPISGHRSVSWYQQTPGQGLQFLFEYFSETQRNKGNFPGRFSGRQFSNSRSEMNVSTLELGDSALYLCASSLGTSGTSTDTQYFGPGTRLTVL.